This entry features one TCR beta chain sequence. The data stem from a study of blood T cell repertoires in COVID-19. About the study: Acute and convalescent COVID-19 samples came from the United States, Italy and Spain. PBMCs, B-cell-depleted T cells, or T cells provided the cDNA or gDNA that made up the material.

Trimming left V 3 bases short and J 4 bases short, with 18 bases between. Germline V lookup: CDR1 SEHNR, CDR2 FQNEAQ (reference sequence). The CDR3 runs to 16 residues. Study processing details: Counts of nucleated cells, estimated from reference gene primer amplification, were obtained. The repertoire was sequenced with immunoSEQ multiplex PCR; TCRdb's copy has only in-frame clones and lacks some. Clonal size and the V and J genes are those of that table, whereas D and trimming came from the DNA. The profile shows roughly 53,000 clones, 90% of them singletons. The sequenced material came from peripheral blood. The receptor comes from a human donor in a cohort sampled during active COVID-19. The rearrangement uses TRBV7-9 and TRBJ1-1; perhaps TRBD1 as D (6 bases). The CDR3: CASSLGQGSLATEAFF. DNA of the CDR3: TGTGCCAGCAGCTTGGGCCAGGGGAGTCTGGCCACTGAAGCTTTCTTT.